These 2 T cell receptor beta chains came from one sample sequenced in a study of T cells in Graves' hyperthyroidism and ophthalmopathy. TCR beta CDR3 region amplification was performed from RNA transcripts. Researchers ran a first-round RT-PCR on the TCR CDR3 using the HTBI primer set. One entry per CDR3 protein results from TCRdb running MiXCR on the multiplex PCR reads. Here the sample spans some 800,000 distinct CDR3 sequences, 38% being singletons. What was sequenced was blood. These receptors were obtained from a man aged 18 to 30 with Graves' hyperthyroidism.

This clonotype was observed at least ten times. The chain recombines TRBV2 with TRBJ2-7; D is undetermined. V lost 7 bases and J lost 3, with 10 bases in between. There are 12 residues in the CDR3. The germline V gene encodes CDR1 SNHLY and CDR2 FYNNEI. The CDR3 DNA is TGTGCCAGCATGGGCCGCGGCTACGAGCAGTACTTC. The encoded protein is CASMGRGYEQYF.

The rearrangement joins TRBV7-6 to TRBJ1-5; D gene ambiguous. The CDR3 is 17 amino acids. From germline, CDR1 is SGHVS and CDR2 FNYEAQ. Trimming took off 5 bases at V and 4 bases at J, with 21 bases between the two ends. The CDR3 nucleotides are TGTGCCAGCAGCGTAGGCGGTGGCAGGCCGGAGAATCAGCCCCAGCATTTT. Translating it yields CASSVGGGRPENQPQHF.